The rows below give T cell receptor beta chains drawn from one sample of a study of blood T cells in healthy people across ages. TCRdb passed the 5' RACE reads through MiXCR, listing each CDR3 protein once. The sample has some 930,000 distinct CDR3 sequences, about 28% seen once; the top ten hold 10% to 13%. These same data were also listed under a study on T cells of mothers and their children.

Sequencing was performed on blood. The origin of the receptors is a woman between 40 and 55 years old in good health. Both conserved end residues are part of each CDR3. Each record gives: J gene, V gene, D gene, clone size, CDR3 DNA, CDR3 protein. A D gene is named only where the DNA matches it firmly. Clone size is not always given. Where it is, it says once, few, many or a class for expanded clones.

J: TRBJ1-1
V: TRBV6-1
D: .
size: few
DNA: TGTGCCAGCAGTACCACGACGGTTGGGGGAACTGAAGCTTTCTTT
CDR3: CASSTTTVGGTEAFF

J: TRBJ1-1
V: TRBV14
D: TRBD1
size: few
DNA: TGTGCCAGCAGCCAACCGACAGGGACGAACACTGAAGCTTTCTTT
CDR3: CASSQPTGTNTEAFF

J: TRBJ2-3
V: TRBV7-2
D: TRBD2
size: few
DNA: TGTGCCAGCAGCCCCCTTAGCGGGGGTCGCGCAGATACGCAGTATTTT
CDR3: CASSPLSGGRADTQYF

J: TRBJ2-5
V: TRBV7-9
D: .
size: many
DNA: TGTGCCTCTGAACAGAGAAATCAAGAGACCCAGTACTTC
CDR3: CASEQRNQETQYF

J: TRBJ2-3
V: TRBV14
D: TRBD2
size: many
DNA: TGTGCCAGCAGCCCCTGGACTAGCGGGGGAAGCACAGATACGCAGTATTTT
CDR3: CASSPWTSGGSTDTQYF

J: TRBJ2-5
V: TRBV2
D: TRBD2
size: few
DNA: TGTGCCACAAGAGCCAGCAGATCGGTCTTGCGGGGGGGAGAGACCCAGTACTTC
CDR3: CATRASRSVLRGGETQYF

J: TRBJ1-6
V: TRBV7-8
D: .
size: many
DNA: TGTGCCAGCAGCTTACAGGGTGTTTTACTCCACTTT
CDR3: CASSLQGVLLHF

J: TRBJ2-3
V: TRBV5-1
D: TRBD1
size: .
DNA: TGCGCCAGCAGCACACCGGGACAGGGCAATACGCAGTATTTT
CDR3: CASSTPGQGNTQYF

J: TRBJ1-1
V: TRBV28
D: TRBD1
size: few
DNA: TGTGCCAGCATCAACAGGGGAAGTATGAACACTGAAGCTTTCTTT
CDR3: CASINRGSMNTEAFF

J: TRBJ1-1
V: TRBV20-1
D: .
size: .
DNA: TGCAGTGCCACGACAGGATCCTCTGAAGCTTTCTTT
CDR3: CSATTGSSEAFF

J: TRBJ1-1
V: TRBV6-6
D: .
size: few
DNA: TGTGCCAGCAGTTTTGAAGGGGTCACTGAAGCTTTCTTT
CDR3: CASSFEGVTEAFF

J: TRBJ2-7
V: TRBV28
D: TRBD2
size: .
DNA: TGTGCCAGCAGCCGCGGGGGGGCGAATTCCTACGAGCAGTACTTC
CDR3: CASSRGGANSYEQYF

J: TRBJ2-7
V: TRBV6-2/TRBV6-3
D: TRBD1
size: .
DNA: TGTGCCAGCACCAAGACAGGGGCAATCTCCTACGAGCAGTACTTC
CDR3: CASTKTGAISYEQYF

J: TRBJ2-2
V: TRBV9
D: TRBD1
size: .
DNA: TGTGCCAGCAGCGAGGAAGGACAGGGGGCTAAGGAGCTGTTTTTT
CDR3: CASSEEGQGAKELFF

J: TRBJ2-3
V: TRBV5-1
D: TRBD2
size: .
DNA: TGCGCCAGCAGCTTGTACGGGGGGACTAGCACAGATACGCAGTATTTT
CDR3: CASSLYGGTSTDTQYF

J: TRBJ1-1
V: TRBV20-1
D: .
size: few
DNA: TGCAGTGCTAGAGTCTGGGGGTGGAGGAACACTGAAGCTTTCTTT
CDR3: CSARVWGWRNTEAFF

J: TRBJ2-1
V: TRBV15
D: TRBD2
size: few
DNA: TGTGCCACCAGCCGGGCTAGCGGGAGCTACAATGAGCAGTTCTTC
CDR3: CATSRASGSYNEQFF

J: TRBJ2-5
V: TRBV6-6
D: .
size: few
DNA: TGTGCCAGCAGTCCTCGGGCTAGCAAGAAAGAGACCCAGTACTTC
CDR3: CASSPRASKKETQYF

J: TRBJ1-3
V: TRBV4-3
D: .
size: .
DNA: TGCGCCAGCAGCCAAGATAAAGGCCCCGGAAACACCATATATTTT
CDR3: CASSQDKGPGNTIYF

J: TRBJ2-3
V: TRBV27
D: .
size: many
DNA: TGTGCCACCTCGGACTACGGGTTGGACACAGATACGCAGTATTTT
CDR3: CATSDYGLDTDTQYF

J: TRBJ2-5
V: TRBV7-2
D: .
size: few
DNA: TGTGCCAGCAGCTTAGCGGGCCAGGGGAAAGCAGAGACCCAGTACTTC
CDR3: CASSLAGQGKAETQYF

J: TRBJ2-7
V: TRBV5-1
D: TRBD1
size: .
DNA: TGCGCCAGCAGCTCGCAAGGGGGGACAGGGGGCTACGAGCAGTACTTC
CDR3: CASSSQGGTGGYEQYF

J: TRBJ2-5
V: TRBV3-1
D: .
size: .
DNA: TGTGCCAGCGGGGCAGACTCCGCGAAGGAGCAGTACTTC
CDR3: CASGADSAKEQYF

J: TRBJ1-1
V: TRBV10-3
D: .
size: few
DNA: TGTGCCATCAGTGAGTCGACTCGATTGACTGAAGCTTTCTTT
CDR3: CAISESTRLTEAFF

J: TRBJ2-3
V: TRBV7-9
D: .
size: few
DNA: TGTGCCAGCAGCTTAGCGCTGGGGGGAAGGGGCACAGATACGCAGTATTTT
CDR3: CASSLALGGRGTDTQYF

J: TRBJ2-7
V: TRBV6-6
D: .
size: .
DNA: TGTGCCAGCAGCAAAACCGACGGAGCCTACGAGCAGTACTTC
CDR3: CASSKTDGAYEQYF

J: TRBJ2-7
V: TRBV29-1
D: .
size: .
DNA: TGCAGCGTTGGGGACGGAAGGGTCGTTGACGAGCAGTACTTC
CDR3: CSVGDGRVVDEQYF